The rows below give T cell receptor beta chains drawn from one sample of a study of Ad26.COV2.S vaccination and SARS-CoV-2 variants. Sequenced by immunoSEQ multiplex PCR; TCRdb stores in-frame clones only, minus some. This table holds 440,000 or so clones, roughly 88% found once. The material was peripheral blood, obtained in a trial of Ad26.COV2.S vaccine versus placebo. The receptors were gathered from a person aged 18-65 years who received the Ad26.COV2.S COVID-19 vaccine or a placebo. Both conserved end residues are part of each CDR3. Clone size is shown for a subset of rows, as once, few, many or a class of expanded clone.

v_call	j_call	clone_size	cdr3_aa
TRBV27	TRBJ2-1	-	CASSFRWAGGSYNEQFF
TRBV6-5	TRBJ2-3	-	CASSYNAGTDTQYF
TRBV6-2/TRBV6-3	TRBJ2-2	-	CASSYRQLMNTGELFF
TRBV5-1	TRBJ1-6	-	CASSFDSSGNSPLHF
TRBV3-1/TRBV3-2	TRBJ2-5	-	CASSRLLLAGGGETQYF
TRBV3-1/TRBV3-2	TRBJ2-7	-	CASSRISGTFLLEQYF
TRBV5-5	TRBJ2-1	once	CASSPGLAFYNEQFF
TRBV7-9	TRBJ1-1	-	CASSLARGISEAFF
TRBV13	TRBJ1-4	once	CASSFGESTNEKLFF
TRBV4-1	TRBJ2-7	few	CASSQPGTGVYEQYF
TRBV7-2	TRBJ2-2	-	CASSLEVHSTGELFF
TRBV28	TRBJ1-1	-	CASARGLKAFF
TRBV10-3	TRBJ1-5	-	CAISESGIRKPQHF
TRBV3-1/TRBV3-2	TRBJ1-1	-	CASSQAGEAFF
TRBV6-2/TRBV6-3	TRBJ1-2	few	CASSYNRVGYTF
TRBV12-3/TRBV12-4	TRBJ1-2	-	CASSFGVYGYTF
TRBV5-1	TRBJ2-1	-	CASSSTSNVRNEQFF